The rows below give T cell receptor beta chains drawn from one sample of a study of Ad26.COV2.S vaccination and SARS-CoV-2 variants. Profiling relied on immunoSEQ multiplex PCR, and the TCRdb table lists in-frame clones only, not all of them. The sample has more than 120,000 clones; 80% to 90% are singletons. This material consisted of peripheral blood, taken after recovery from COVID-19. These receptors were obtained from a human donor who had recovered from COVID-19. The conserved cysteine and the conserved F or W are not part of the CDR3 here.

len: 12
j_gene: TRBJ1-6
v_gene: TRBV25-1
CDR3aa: ASSSGGSNSPLH

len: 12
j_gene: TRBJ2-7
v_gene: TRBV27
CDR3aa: ASSSRDRGPEQY

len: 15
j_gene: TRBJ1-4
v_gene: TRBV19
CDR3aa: ASSMRQGARTNEKLF

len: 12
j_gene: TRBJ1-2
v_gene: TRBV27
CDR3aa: ASSSQTKRNGYT

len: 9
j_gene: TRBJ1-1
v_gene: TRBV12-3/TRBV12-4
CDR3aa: ASSLGLYAF

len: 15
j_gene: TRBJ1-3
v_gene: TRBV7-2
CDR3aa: ASSLSFVGSSGNTIY

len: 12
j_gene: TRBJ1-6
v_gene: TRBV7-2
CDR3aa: ASSLNRVRGPLH

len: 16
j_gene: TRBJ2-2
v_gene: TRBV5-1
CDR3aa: ASSRGPGTPRNTGELF

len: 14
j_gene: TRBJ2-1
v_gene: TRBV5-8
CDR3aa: ASSVKLAGTLGEQF

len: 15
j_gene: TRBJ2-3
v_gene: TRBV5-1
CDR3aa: ASSLALSGSPTDTQY

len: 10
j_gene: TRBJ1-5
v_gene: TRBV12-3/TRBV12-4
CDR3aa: ASSGNNQPQH

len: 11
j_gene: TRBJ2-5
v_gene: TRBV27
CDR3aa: ASSARLGETQY

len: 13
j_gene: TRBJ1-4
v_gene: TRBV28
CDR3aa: ASSPAPAYNEKLF

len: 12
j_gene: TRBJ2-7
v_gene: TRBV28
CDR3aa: ASSIRDNSYEQY

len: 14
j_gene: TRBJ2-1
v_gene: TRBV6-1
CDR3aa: ASSALTGGPYNEQF

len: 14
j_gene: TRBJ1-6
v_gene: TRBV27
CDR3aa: ASSLEGGRIGTPLH

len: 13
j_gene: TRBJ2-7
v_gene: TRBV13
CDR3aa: ASSLKGDGYYEQY

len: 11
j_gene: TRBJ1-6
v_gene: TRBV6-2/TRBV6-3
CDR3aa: ASSPAGERSLH

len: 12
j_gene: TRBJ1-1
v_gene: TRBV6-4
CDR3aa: ASSPDRANTEAF

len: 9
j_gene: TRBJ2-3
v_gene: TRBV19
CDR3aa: ATLGGKTQY

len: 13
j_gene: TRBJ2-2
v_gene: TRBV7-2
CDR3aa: ASSLDRGLGGELF

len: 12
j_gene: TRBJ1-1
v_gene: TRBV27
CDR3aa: ASSLGWSDTEAF

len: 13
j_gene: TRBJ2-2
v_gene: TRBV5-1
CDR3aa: ASSLEAGSAGELF

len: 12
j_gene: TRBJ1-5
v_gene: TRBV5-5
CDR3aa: ASSDRGPSQPQH

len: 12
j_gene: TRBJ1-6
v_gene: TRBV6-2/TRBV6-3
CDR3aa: ASSQTGDTSPLH

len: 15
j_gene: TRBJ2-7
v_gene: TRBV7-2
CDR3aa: ASSPIPSGGNSYEQY

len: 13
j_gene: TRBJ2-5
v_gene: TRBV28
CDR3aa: ASSFPSGVQETQY

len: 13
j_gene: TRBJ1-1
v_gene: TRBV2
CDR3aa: ASSLRGELNTEAF

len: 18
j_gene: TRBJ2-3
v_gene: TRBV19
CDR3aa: ASSMFLRYLWGLSPDTQY

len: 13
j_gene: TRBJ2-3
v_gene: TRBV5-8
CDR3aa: ASSPGQGDADTQY

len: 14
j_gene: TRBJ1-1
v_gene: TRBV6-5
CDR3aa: ASSFWGGAGNTEAF

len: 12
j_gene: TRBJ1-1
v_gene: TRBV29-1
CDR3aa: SILHVGTGPVAF

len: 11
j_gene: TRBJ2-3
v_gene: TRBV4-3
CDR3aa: ASGEASTDTQY

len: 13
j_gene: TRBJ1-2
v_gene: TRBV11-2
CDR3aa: ASSLGTESLGGYT

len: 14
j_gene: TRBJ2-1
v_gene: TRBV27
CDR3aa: ASSTAAGGAYNEQF

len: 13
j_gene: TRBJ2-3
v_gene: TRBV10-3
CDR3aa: AISQTGSSTDTQY

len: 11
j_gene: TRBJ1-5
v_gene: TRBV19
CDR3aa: ASSMGRDQPQH

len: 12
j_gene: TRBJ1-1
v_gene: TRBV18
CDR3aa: ASSPVQGMGEAF

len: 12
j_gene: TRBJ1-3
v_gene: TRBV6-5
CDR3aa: ASTSPSSGNTIY

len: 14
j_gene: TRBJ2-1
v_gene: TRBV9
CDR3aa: ASSPQMGRSYNEQF

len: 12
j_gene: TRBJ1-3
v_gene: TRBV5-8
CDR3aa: ASSPGHAGNTIY

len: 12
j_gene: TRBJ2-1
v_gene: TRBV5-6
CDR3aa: ASLRTGAYNEQF